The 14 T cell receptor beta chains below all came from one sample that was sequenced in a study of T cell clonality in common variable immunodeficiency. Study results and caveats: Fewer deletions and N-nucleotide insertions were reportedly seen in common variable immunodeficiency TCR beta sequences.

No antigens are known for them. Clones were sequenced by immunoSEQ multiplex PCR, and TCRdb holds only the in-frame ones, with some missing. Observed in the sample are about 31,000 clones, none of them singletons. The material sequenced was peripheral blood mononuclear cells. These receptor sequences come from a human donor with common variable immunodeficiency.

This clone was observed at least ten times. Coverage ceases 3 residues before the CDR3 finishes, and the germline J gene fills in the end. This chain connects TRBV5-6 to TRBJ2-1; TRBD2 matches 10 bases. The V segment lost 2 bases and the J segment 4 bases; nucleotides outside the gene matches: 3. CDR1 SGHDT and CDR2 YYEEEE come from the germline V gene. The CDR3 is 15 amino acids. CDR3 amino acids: CASSFLAGDYNEQFF. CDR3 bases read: TGTGCCAGCAGCTTTCTAGCGGGGGATTACAATGAG. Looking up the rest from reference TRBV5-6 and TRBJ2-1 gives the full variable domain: DAGVTQSPTHLIKTRGQQVTLRCSPKSGHDTVSWYQQALGQGPQFIFQYYEEEERQRGNFPDRFSGHQFPNYSSELNVNALLLGDSALYLCASSFLAGDYNEQFFGPGTRLTVL.

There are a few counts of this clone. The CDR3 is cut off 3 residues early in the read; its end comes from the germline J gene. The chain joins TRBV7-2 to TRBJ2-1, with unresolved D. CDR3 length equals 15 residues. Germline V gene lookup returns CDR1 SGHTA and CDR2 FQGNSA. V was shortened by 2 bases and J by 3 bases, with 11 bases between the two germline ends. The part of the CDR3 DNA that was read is TGTGCCAGCAGCTTACTAGTAAAGTACTACAATGAG. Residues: CASSLLVKYYNE. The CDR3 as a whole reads CASSLLVKYYNEQFF. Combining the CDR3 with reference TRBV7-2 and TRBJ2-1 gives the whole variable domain GAGVSQSPSNKVTEKGKDVELRCDPISGHTALYWYRQSLGQGLEFLIYFQGNSAPDKSGLPSDRFSAERTGGSVSTLTIQRTQQEDSAVYLCASSLLVKYYNEQFFGPGTRLTVL.

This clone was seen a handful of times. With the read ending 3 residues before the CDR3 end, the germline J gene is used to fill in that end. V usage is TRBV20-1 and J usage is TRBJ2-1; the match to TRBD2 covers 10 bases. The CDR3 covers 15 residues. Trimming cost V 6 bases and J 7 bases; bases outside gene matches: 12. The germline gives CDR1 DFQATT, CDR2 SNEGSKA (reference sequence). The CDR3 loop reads CSAVVTGTSVNEQFF. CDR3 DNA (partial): TGCAGTGCGGTTGTTACCGGGACTAGCGTTAATGAG.

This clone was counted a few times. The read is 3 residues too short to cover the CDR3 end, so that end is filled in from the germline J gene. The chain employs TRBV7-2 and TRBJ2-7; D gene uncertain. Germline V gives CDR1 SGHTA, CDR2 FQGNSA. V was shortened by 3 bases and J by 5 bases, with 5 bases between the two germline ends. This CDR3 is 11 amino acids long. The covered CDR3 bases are TGTGCCAGCAGCTTCAGCGACGAG. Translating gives CASSFSDE. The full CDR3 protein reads CASSFSDEQYF.

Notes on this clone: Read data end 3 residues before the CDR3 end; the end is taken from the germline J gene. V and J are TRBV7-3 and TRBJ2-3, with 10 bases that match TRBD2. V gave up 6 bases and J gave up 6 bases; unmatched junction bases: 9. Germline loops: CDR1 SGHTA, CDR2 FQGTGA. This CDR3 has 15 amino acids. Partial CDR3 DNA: TGTGCCAGCAGTCAAATAGCGGGAGGTCTTGATACG. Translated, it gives CASSQIAGGLDT. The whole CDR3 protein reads CASSQIAGGLDTQYF.

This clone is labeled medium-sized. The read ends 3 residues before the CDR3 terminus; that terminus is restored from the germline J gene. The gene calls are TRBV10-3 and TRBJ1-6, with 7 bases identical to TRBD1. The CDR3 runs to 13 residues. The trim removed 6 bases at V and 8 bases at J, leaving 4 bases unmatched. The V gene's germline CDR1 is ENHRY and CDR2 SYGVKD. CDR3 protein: CAIRGTADSPLHF. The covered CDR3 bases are TGTGCCATCAGGGGGACAGCTGATTCACCC.

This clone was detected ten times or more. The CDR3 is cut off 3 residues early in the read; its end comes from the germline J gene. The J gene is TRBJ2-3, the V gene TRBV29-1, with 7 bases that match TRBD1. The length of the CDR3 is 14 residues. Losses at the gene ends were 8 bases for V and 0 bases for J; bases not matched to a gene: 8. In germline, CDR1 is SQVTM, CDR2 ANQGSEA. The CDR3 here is CSLGGQPSTDTQYF. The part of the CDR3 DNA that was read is TGCAGCCTAGGGGGACAGCCTAGCACAGATACG.

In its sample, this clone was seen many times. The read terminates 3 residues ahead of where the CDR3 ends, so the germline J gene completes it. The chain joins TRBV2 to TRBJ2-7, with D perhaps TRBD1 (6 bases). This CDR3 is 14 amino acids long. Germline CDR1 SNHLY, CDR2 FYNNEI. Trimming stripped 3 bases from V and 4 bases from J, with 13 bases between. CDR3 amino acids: CASSEPGQEYEQYF. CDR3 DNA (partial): TGTGCCAGCAGTGAGCCGGGACAAGAGTACGAG. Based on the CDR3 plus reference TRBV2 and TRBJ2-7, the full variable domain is EPEVTQTPSHQVTQMGQEVILRCVPISNHLYFYWYRQILGQKVEFLVSFYNNEISEKSEIFDDQFSVERPDGSNFTLKIRSTKLEDSAMYFCASSEPGQEYEQYFGPGTRLTVT.

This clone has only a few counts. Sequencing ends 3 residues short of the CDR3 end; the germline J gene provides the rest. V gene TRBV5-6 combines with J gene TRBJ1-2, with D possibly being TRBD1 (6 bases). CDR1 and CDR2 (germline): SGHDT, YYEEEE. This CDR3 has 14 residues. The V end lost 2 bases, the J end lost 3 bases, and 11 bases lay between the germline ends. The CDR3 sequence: CASSFGGRDYGYTF. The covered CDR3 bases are TGTGCCAGCAGCTTCGGGGGGCGGGACTATGGC.

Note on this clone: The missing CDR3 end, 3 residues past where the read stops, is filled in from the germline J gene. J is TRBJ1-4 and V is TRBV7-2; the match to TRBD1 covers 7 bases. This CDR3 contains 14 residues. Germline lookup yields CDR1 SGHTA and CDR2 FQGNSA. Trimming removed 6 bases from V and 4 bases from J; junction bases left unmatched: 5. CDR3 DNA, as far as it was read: TGTGCCAGCAGTAGACAGGGTATTAATGAAAAA. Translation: CASSRQGINEK. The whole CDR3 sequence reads CASSRQGINEKLFF.

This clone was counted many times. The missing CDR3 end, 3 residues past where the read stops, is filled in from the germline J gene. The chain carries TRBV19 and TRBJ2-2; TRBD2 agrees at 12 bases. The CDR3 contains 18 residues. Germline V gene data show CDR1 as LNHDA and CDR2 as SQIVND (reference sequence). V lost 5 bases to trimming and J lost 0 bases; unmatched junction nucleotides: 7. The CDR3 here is CASSPTGTSGPNTGELFF. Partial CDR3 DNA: TGTGCCAGTAGTCCAACCGGGACTAGCGGGCCGAACACCGGGGAG. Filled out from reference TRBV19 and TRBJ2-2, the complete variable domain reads DGGITQSPKYLFRKEGQNVTLSCEQNLNHDAMYWYRQDPGQGLRLIYYSQIVNDFQKGDIAEGYSVSREKKESFPLTVTSAQKNPTAFYLCASSPTGTSGPNTGELFFGEGSRLTVL.

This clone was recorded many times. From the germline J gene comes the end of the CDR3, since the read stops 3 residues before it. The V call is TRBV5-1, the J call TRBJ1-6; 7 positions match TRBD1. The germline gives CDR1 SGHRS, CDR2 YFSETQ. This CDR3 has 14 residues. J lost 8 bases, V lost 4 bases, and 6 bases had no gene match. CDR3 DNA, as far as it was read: TGCGCCAGCAGCGGGGGACAGAAAGATTCACCC. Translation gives CASSGGQKDSP. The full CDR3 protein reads CASSGGQKDSPLHF.

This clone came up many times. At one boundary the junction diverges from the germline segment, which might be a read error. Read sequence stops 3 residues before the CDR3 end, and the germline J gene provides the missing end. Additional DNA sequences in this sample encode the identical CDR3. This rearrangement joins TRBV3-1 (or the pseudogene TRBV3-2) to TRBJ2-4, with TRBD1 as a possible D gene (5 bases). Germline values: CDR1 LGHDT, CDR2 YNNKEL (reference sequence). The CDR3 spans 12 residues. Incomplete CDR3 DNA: TGTGCTAGCAGCCAGGGCCCAAACATT. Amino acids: CASSQGPNI. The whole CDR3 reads CASSQGPNIQYF.

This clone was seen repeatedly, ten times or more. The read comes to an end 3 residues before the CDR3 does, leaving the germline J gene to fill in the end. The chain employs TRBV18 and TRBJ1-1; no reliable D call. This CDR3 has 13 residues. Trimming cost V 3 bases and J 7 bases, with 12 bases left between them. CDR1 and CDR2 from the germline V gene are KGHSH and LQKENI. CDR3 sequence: CASSPGRGIEAFF. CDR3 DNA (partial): TGTGCCAGCTCACCTGGTCGGGGAATTGAA.